The 17 T cell receptor beta chains presented below share a single source sample, sequenced in a study of cytomegalovirus exposure and HLA in healthy donors (dated by TCRdb to the late 2010s). Library preparation used the immunoSEQ multiplex PCR assay. Here the immuneACCESS table is served through TCRdb, limited to in-frame sequences with V and J called. Missing clones are a known gap in these copies; in checked studies unresolved V genes cover under half, and the rest lacks a known reason. For this sample the table gives roughly 62,000 clones, of which around 94% were detected only once. 2% to 2.5% of the sample belongs to the ten largest clones. What was sequenced was PBMCs. The source is a man between 18 and 35 years old in good health and CMV-seronegative.

J is TRBJ2-1 and V is TRBV6-5; D possibly corresponds to TRBD1 (6 bases). The ends were cut back, 10 bases at V and 3 bases at J, with 16 bases in the middle. Germline-derived CDR1 and CDR2 are MNHEY and SVGAGI. CDR3 length: 14 residues. In DNA form, the CDR3 reads TGTGCCACCCGGACAGCAGACCTCTACAATGAGCAGTTCTTC. Amino acids: CATRTADLYNEQFF.

The V gene is TRBV6-1, the J gene TRBJ1-1, with 9 nucleotides matching TRBD1. V was pared by 4 bases and J by 6 bases, with 6 bases of the junction left unmatched. This CDR3 spans 14 amino acids. Germline V gene sequence: CDR1 MNHNS, CDR2 SASEGT. The CDR3 DNA reads TGTGCCAGCAGTGGGGACAGGGAAACGGCTGAAGCTTTCTTT. It is translated as CASSGDRETAEAFF.

The V call is TRBV5-6, the J call TRBJ1-1, with D possibly TRBD1 on 5 matching bases. Looked up from germline, CDR1 is SGHDT and CDR2 is YYEEEE. V lost 6 bases to trimming and J lost 1 base, with 16 bases between them. The CDR3 runs to 15 residues. The CDR3: CASNILGVGNTEAFF. The CDR3 nucleotides are TGTGCCAGCAACATTTTAGGGGTAGGGAACACTGAAGCTTTCTTT.

This chain joins TRBV27 and TRBJ2-2; the match to TRBD1 covers 7 bases. Germline CDR1 and CDR2: MNHEY and SMNVEV (reference sequence). The CDR3 runs 19 residues. The ends lost 0 bases at V and 3 bases at J; junction bases unmatched: 13. Here the CDR3 DNA reads TGTGCCAGCAGTTTATCACCCCAACAGGGGACGCGAGACACCGGGGAGCTGTTTTTT. This sequence encodes CASSLSPQQGTRDTGELFF.

The chain links TRBV6-1 to TRBJ1-5, with D tentatively TRBD1 (6 bases). The germline V gene has CDR1 MNHNS and CDR2 SASEGT. The CDR3 has 14 amino acids. Between the trimmed V and J ends, which lost 6 bases and 5 bases, there was a span of 14 bases. The CDR3 region has the DNA TGTGCCAGCAGGGTCACAGGGTTCGATCAGCCCCAGCATTTT. This gives the protein CASRVTGFDQPQHF.

The chain recombines TRBV7-2 with TRBJ2-3, with D perhaps TRBD2 (6 bases). This CDR3 contains 14 residues. Per germline, CDR1 SGHTA and CDR2 FQGNSA. V was pared by 1 base and J by 8 bases, with 13 bases between. In DNA, the CDR3 is TGTGCCAGCAGCTTAGAACCCCTCGGGGGTACGCAGTATTTT. This codes for CASSLEPLGGTQYF.

This chain links TRBV10-3 with TRBJ2-6, with TRBD2 as a possible D gene (5 bases). The V gene lost 8 bases and the J gene lost 3 bases, with 8 bases spanning the gap. The germline gives CDR1 ENHRY, CDR2 SYGVKD. The CDR3 is made up of 13 amino acids. CDR3 DNA: TGTGCCATCTCGGGGATTGGGGCCAACGTCCTGACTTTC. Translating gives CAISGIGANVLTF.

V and J are TRBV10-2 and TRBJ2-7; D perhaps matches TRBD1 (5 bases). Trimming stripped 7 bases from V and 3 bases from J, with 13 bases between. The CDR3 contains 13 residues. Germline CDR1 is WSHSY and CDR2 is SAAADI. The CDR3 sequence is CASTWGRVYEQYF. The CDR3 DNA follows: TGCGCCAGCACCTGGGGCAGGGTCTACGAGCAGTACTTC.

J is TRBJ2-3 and V is TRBV2, with D unresolved. Germline V gene lookup returns CDR1 SNHLY and CDR2 FYNNEI. V was pared by 3 bases and J by 7 bases, with 5 bases between. The CDR3 runs to 11 residues. For the CDR3, the DNA is TGTGCCAGCAGTGAGGAGAATACGCAGTATTTT. Protein sequence: CASSEENTQYF.

The chain has TRBV27 and TRBJ2-7, with TRBD2 as a possible D gene (6 bases). Trimming cost V 6 bases and J 6 bases, with 27 bases left between them. Germline V CDR1 and CDR2: MNHEY, SMNVEV (reference sequence). This CDR3 is built from 17 residues. The CDR3 sequence: CASSRIYPPLLEGEQYF. The DNA of the CDR3 is TGTGCCAGCAGCCGTATATATCCCCCCCTTTTGGAGGGCGAGCAGTACTTC.

The chain links TRBV5-1 to TRBJ1-4; 11 bases map to TRBD1. Germline CDR1 and CDR2: SGHRS and YFSETQ. The CDR3 sequence is 15 residues long. With V trimmed by 5 bases and J by 5 bases, 5 bases remained unmatched. The CDR3 DNA is TGCGCCAGCAGACGGGGGACAGGGGGGAATGAAAAACTGTTTTTT. This gives the protein CASRRGTGGNEKLFF.

J is TRBJ1-5 and V is TRBV19, with 10 bases aligning to TRBD1. In germline, CDR1 is LNHDA, CDR2 SQIVND (reference sequence). The CDR3 runs to 18 residues. J was trimmed by 2 bases and V by 3 bases; bases with no gene match: 10. CDR3 coding DNA: TGTGCCAGTAGTATCGGACAGGGGGGGGTATCGGGCAATCAGCCCCAGCATTTT. Translating gives CASSIGQGGVSGNQPQHF. The full variable domain, completed using reference TRBV19 and TRBJ1-5, is DGGITQSPKYLFRKEGQNVTLSCEQNLNHDAMYWYRQDPGQGLRLIYYSQIVNDFQKGDIAEGYSVSREKKESFPLTVTSAQKNPTAFYLCASSIGQGGVSGNQPQHFGDGTRLSIL.

V is TRBV5-1 and J is TRBJ2-7, with 7 bases lining up with TRBD1. The CDR3 loop spans 14 amino acids. With V trimmed by 6 bases and J by 3 bases, 9 bases remained unmatched. In germline, CDR1 is SGHRS, CDR2 YFSETQ. The CDR3 nucleotides read TGCGCCAGCAATCCGGGACAGAGTTTCTACGAGCAGTACTTC. It encodes CASNPGQSFYEQYF.

This chain uses TRBV30 with TRBJ2-7, with TRBD1 identical over 7 bases. The CDR3 consists of 13 residues. Germline lookup yields CDR1 GTSNPN and CDR2 SVGIG (reference sequence). V shed 2 bases, J shed 3 bases, and the junction held 4 bases outside the gene matches. The CDR3 loop is CAWSIGGSYEQYF. In DNA, the CDR3 is TGTGCCTGGAGTATAGGGGGCAGCTACGAGCAGTACTTC.

The CDR3 DNA reads TGTGCCAGCTGCGGACAGGGGATGGGTCAGCCCCAGCATTTT. It specifies CASCGQGMGQPQHF. This sequence joins TRBV2 and TRBJ1-5; 9 bases agree with TRBD1. Germline V gene sequence: CDR1 SNHLY, CDR2 FYNNEI. CDR3 length equals 14 residues. V shed 8 bases and J 6 bases; nucleotides not matched to a gene: 8.

V gene TRBV15 combines with J gene TRBJ2-7, with D possibly matching TRBD2 (7 bases). In germline, CDR1 is LNHNV, CDR2 YYDKDF (reference sequence). V lost 1 base, J lost 1 base, and 11 bases lay in between. The CDR3 has 15 residues. The CDR3 here is CATSRGEGGSYEQYF. The CDR3 DNA reads as TGTGCCACCAGCAGAGGCGAGGGGGGGTCCTACGAGCAGTACTTC.

This chain uses TRBV4-1 with TRBJ2-6; TRBD1 agrees at 8 bases. The J segment lost 0 bases and the V segment lost 2 bases, leaving 15 bases of the junction unmatched. The CDR3 runs 21 residues. Germline lookup yields CDR1 MGHRA and CDR2 YSYEKL. In DNA form, the CDR3 reads TGCGCCAGCAGCCAACAAATTCCGGACAGGGACCTCTTCTCTGGGGCCAACGTCCTGACTTTC. This encodes CASSQQIPDRDLFSGANVLTF.